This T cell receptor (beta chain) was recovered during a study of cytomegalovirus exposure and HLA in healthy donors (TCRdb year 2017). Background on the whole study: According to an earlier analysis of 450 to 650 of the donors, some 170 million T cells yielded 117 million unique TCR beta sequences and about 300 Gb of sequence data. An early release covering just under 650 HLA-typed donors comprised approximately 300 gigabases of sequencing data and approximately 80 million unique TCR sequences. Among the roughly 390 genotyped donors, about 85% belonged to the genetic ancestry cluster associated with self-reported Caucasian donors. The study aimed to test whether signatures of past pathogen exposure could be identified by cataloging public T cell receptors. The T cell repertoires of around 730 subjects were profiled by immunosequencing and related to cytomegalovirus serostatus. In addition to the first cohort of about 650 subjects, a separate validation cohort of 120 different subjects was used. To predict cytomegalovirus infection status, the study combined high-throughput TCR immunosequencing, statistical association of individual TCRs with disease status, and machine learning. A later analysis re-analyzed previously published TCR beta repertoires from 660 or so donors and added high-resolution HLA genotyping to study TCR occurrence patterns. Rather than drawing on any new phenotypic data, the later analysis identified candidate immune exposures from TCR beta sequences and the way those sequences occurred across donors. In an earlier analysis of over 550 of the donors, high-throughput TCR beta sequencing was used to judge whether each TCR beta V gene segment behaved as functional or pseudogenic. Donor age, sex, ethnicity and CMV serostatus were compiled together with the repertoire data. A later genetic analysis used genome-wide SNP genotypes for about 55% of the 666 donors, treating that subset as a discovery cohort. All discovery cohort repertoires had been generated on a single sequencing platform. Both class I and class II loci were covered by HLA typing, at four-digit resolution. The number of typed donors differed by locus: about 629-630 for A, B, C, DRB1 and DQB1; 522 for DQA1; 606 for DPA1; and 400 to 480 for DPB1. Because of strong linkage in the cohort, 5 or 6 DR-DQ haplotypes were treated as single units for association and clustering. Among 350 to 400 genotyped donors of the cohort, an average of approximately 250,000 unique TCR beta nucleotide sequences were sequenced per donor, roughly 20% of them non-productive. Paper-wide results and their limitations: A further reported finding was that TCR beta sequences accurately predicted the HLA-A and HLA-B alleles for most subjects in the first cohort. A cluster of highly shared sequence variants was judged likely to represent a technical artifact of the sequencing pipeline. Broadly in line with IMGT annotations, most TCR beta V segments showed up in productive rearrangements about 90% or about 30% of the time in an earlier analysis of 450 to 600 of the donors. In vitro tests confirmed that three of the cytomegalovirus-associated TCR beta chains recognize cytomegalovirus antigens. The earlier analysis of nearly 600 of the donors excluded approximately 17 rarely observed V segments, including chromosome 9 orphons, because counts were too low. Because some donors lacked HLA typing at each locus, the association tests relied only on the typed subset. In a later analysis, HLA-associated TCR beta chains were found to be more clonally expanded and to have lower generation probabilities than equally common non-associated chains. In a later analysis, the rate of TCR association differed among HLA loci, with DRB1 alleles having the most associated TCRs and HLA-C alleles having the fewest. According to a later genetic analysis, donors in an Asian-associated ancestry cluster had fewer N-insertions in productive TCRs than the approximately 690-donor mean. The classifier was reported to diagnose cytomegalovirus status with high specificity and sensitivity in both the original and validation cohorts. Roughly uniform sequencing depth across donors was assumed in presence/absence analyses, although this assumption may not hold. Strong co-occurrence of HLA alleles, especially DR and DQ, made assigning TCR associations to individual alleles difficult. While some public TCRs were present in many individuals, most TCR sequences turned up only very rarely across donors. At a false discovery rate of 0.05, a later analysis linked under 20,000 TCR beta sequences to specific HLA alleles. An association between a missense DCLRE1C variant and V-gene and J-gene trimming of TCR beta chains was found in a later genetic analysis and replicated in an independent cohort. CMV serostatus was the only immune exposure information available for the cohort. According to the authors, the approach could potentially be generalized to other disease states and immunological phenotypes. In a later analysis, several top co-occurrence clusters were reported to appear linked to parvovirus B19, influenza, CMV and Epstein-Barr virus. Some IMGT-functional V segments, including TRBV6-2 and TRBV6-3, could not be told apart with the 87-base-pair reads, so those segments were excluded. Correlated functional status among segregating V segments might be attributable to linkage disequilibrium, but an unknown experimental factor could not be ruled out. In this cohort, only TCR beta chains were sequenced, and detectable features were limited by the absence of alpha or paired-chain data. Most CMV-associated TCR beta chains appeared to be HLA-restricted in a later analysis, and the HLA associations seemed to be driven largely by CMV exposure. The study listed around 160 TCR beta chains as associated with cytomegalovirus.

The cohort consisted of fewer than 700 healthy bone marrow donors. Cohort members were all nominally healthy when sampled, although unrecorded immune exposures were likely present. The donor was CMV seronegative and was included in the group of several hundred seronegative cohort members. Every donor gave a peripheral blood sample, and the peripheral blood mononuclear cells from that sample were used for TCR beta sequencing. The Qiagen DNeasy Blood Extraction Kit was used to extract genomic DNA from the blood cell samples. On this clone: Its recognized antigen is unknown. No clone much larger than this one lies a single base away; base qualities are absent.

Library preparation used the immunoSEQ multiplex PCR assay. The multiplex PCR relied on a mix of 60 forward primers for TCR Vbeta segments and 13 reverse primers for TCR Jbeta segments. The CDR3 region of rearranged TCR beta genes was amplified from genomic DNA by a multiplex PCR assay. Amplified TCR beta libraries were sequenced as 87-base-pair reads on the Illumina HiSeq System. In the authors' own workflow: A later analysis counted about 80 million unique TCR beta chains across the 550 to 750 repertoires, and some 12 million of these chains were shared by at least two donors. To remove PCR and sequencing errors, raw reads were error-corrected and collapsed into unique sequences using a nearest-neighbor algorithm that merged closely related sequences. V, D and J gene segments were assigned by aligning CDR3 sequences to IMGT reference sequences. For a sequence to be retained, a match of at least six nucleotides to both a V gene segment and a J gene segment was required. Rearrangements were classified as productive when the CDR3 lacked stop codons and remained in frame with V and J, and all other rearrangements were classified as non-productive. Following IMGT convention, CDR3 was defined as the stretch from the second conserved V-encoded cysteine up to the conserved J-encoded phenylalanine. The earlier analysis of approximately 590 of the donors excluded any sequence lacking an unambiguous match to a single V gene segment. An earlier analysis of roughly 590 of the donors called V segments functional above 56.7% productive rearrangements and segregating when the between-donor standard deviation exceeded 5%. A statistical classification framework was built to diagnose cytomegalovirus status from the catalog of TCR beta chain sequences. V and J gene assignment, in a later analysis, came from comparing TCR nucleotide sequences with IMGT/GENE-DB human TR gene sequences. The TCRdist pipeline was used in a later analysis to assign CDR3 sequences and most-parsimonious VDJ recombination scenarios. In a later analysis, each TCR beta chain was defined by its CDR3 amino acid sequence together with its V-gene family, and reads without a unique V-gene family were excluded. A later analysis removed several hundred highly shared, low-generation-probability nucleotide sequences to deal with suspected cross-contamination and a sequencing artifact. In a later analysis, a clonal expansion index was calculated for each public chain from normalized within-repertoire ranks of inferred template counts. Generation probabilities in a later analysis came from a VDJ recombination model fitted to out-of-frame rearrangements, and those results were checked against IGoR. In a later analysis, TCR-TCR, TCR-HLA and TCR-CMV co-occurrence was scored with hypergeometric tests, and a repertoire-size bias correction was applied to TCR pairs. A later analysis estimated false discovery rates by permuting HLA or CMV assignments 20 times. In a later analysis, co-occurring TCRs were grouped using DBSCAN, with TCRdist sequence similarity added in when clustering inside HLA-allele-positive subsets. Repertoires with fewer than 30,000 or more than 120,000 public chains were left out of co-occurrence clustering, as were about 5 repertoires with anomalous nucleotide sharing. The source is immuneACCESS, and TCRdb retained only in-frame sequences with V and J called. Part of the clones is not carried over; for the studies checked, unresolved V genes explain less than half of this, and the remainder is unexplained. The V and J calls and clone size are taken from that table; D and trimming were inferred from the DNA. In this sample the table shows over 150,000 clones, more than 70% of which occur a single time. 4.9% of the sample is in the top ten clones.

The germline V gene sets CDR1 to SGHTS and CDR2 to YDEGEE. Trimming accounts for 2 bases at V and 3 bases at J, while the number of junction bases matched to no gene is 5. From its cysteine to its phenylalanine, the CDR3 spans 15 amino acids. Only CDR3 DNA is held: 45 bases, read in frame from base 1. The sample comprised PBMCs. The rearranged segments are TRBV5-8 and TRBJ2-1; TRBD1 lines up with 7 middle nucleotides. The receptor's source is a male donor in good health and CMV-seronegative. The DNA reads TGTGCCAGCAGCTTAGCCAGGGGGATCTACAATGAGCAGTTCTTC. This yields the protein CASSLARGIYNEQFF.